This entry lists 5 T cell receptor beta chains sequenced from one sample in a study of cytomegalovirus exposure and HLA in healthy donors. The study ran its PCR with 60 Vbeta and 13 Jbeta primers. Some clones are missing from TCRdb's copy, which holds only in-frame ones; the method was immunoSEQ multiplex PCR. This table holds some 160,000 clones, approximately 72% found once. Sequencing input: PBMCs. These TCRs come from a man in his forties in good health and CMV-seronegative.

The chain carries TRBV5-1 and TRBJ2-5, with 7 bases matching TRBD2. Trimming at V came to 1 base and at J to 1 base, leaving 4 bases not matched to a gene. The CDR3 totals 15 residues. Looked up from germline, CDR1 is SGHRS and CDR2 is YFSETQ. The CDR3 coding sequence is TGCGCCAGCAGCTTGTCGCCTAGCGGCCAAGAGACCCAGTACTTC. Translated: CASSLSPSGQETQYF.

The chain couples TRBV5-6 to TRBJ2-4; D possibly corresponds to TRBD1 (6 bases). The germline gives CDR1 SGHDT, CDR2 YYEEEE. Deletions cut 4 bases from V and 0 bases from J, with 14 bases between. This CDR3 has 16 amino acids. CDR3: CASSPGQSLAKNIQYF. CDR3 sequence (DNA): TGTGCCAGCAGCCCAGGACAGTCCCTAGCCAAAAACATTCAGTACTTC.

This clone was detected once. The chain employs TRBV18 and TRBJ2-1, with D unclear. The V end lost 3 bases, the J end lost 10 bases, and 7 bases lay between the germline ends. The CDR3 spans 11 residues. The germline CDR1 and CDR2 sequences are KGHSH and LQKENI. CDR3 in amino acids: CASSPAEEQFF. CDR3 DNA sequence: TGTGCCAGCTCACCGGCGGAAGAGCAGTTCTTC.

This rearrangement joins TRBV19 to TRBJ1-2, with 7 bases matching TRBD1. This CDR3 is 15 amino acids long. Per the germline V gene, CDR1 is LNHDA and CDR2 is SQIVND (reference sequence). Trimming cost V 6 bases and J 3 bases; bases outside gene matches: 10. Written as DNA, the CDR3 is TGTGCCAGTAGCGAGACAGGGTCGGGGTACTATGGCTACACCTTC. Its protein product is CASSETGSGYYGYTF.

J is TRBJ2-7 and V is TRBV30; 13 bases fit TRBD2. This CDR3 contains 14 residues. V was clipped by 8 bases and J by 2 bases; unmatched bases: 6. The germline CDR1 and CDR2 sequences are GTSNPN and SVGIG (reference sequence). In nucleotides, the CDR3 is TGTGCCCTAGGGACTAGCGGGGCCCCCTACGAGCAGTACTTC. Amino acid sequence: CALGTSGAPYEQYF.